This is a list of T cell receptor beta chains from one sample in a study of CD8 T cells in Susac syndrome. TCRdb redid the calling of the immunoSEQ multiplex PCR reads with MiXCR, one entry per CDR3 protein. Among some 110,000 distinct CDR3 sequences listed, about 94% were seen once. The specimen sequenced was CD8+ T cells from PBMCs. The receptors shown here come from a human donor with Susac syndrome. Both conserved end residues are part of each CDR3. Each record gives: V gene, J gene, D gene, clone size, CDR3 protein, CDR3 DNA. D genes are given only for firm matches. The size field is filled for only some rows; it gives once, few, many or a size class.

>TRBV4-1|TRBJ1-1|NA|NA
CASSQNTGNTEAFF
TGCGCCAGCAGCCAAAATACGGGAAACACTGAAGCTTTCTTT
>TRBV4-2|TRBJ2-7|NA|NA
CASSYRDQGSYEQYF
TGTGCCAGCAGTTACCGGGACCAGGGCTCCTACGAGCAGTACTTC
>TRBV4-1|TRBJ1-2|NA|NA
CASSQDLAGRLIYGYTF
TGCGCCAGCAGCCAAGATTTGGCAGGCAGGCTGATCTATGGCTACACCTTC
>TRBV20-1|TRBJ1-2|TRBD1|NA
CSARSETGNYGYTF
TGCAGTGCTAGGTCTGAGACAGGGAACTATGGCTACACCTTC
>TRBV19|TRBJ1-2|NA|NA
CASSSGAQGYTF
TGTGCCAGTAGTTCCGGAGCCCAGGGCTACACCTTC
>TRBV29-1|TRBJ2-2|TRBD1|NA
CSVVGQVTAGELFF
TGCAGCGTTGTAGGACAGGTCACTGCCGGGGAGCTGTTTTTT
>TRBV4-1|TRBJ2-3|NA|NA
CASSQDPPYRGDTQYF
TGCGCCAGCAGCCAAGACCCCCCGTATCGGGGAGATACGCAGTATTTT
>TRBV7-2|TRBJ1-5|NA|NA
CASSSYQPQHF
TGTGCCAGCAGCTCATATCAGCCCCAGCATTTT
>TRBV9|TRBJ2-7|TRBD1|NA
CASSARTGTGGYEQYF
TGTGCCAGCAGCGCCAGGACCGGGACAGGGGGATACGAGCAGTACTTC
>TRBV29-1|TRBJ1-4|NA|NA
CSVEDGSDGKLFF
TGCAGCGTTGAGGACGGCTCGGACGGAAAACTGTTTTTT
>TRBV19|TRBJ2-7|NA|NA
CASSTRPGGEQYF
TGTGCCAGTAGTACCCGCCCAGGCGGCGAGCAGTACTTC
>TRBV9|TRBJ2-3|NA|NA
CASSGKITGASTDTQYF
TGTGCCAGCAGCGGGAAAATTACGGGGGCTAGCACAGATACGCAGTATTTT
>TRBV24-1|TRBJ1-5|NA|once
CATSESGGPQHF
TGTGCCACCAGTGAAAGCGGGGGGCCCCAGCATTTT
>TRBV20-1|TRBJ2-7|NA|NA
CSAAQGLGSEQYF
TGCAGTGCGGCGCAGGGACTGGGTAGCGAGCAGTACTTC
>TRBV19|TRBJ1-2|NA|NA
CASGERDTNYGYTF
TGTGCCAGTGGTGAGCGGGACACTAACTATGGCTACACCTTC
>TRBV20-1|TRBJ1-2|TRBD1|NA
CSAKAQGADYGYTF
TGCAGTGCTAAGGCTCAGGGGGCTGACTATGGCTACACCTTC
>TRBV29-1|TRBJ1-1|NA|NA
CSVVVGGGTEAFF
TGCAGCGTTGTCGTGGGGGGCGGAACTGAAGCTTTCTTT
>TRBV29-1|TRBJ2-1|TRBD1|NA
CSATGQVWNEQFF
TGCAGCGCCACTGGACAGGTTTGGAATGAGCAGTTCTTC
>TRBV6-5|TRBJ1-2|NA|NA
CASSLGRAYGYTF
TGTGCCAGCAGTCTTGGACGGGCCTATGGCTACACCTTC
>TRBV6-1|TRBJ2-6|TRBD1|NA
CASSVTGDGANVLTF
TGTGCCAGCAGTGTTACAGGGGATGGGGCCAACGTCCTGACTTTC
>TRBV20-1|TRBJ2-5|TRBD2|once
CSAPGSGGRETQYF
TGCAGTGCTCCGGGTAGCGGGGGAAGAGAGACCCAGTACTTC
>TRBV12-3/TRBV12-4|TRBJ2-4|NA|NA
CASSNTYVGVLAKNIQYF
TGTGCCAGCAGTAATACATACGTTGGGGTCCTAGCCAAAAACATTCAGTACTTC
>TRBV20-1|TRBJ1-2|TRBD1|NA
CSARDFRQGANYGYTF
TGCAGTGCTAGAGATTTCAGACAGGGGGCTAACTATGGCTACACCTTC
>TRBV29-1|TRBJ2-3|NA|NA
CSCDLDNSADTQYF
TGCAGCTGCGACCTCGACAATTCCGCAGATACGCAGTATTTT
>TRBV13|TRBJ1-1|TRBD1|NA
CASSTRTGLLSEAFF
TGTGCCAGCAGCACCCGGACAGGCTTGTTGTCTGAAGCTTTCTTT
>TRBV20-1|TRBJ2-1|TRBD2|NA
CSARLAGEQFF
TGCAGTGCTCGACTAGCGGGTGAGCAGTTCTTC
>TRBV10-2|TRBJ2-1|NA|NA
CASSESRQMQFF
TGCGCCAGCAGTGAGTCGAGGCAGATGCAGTTCTTC
>TRBV9|TRBJ2-2|NA|NA
CASSVDREVGELFF
TGTGCCAGCAGCGTAGACAGGGAAGTCGGGGAGCTGTTTTTT
>TRBV4-3|TRBJ2-1|NA|NA
CASSLNWRGNYNEQFF
TGCGCCAGCAGCCTCAACTGGAGGGGGAACTACAATGAGCAGTTCTTC
>TRBV5-1|TRBJ2-1|NA|NA
CASSLASLGDEQFF
TGCGCCAGCAGCTTGGCCTCTCTCGGAGATGAGCAGTTCTTC
>TRBV12-3/TRBV12-4|TRBJ2-7|NA|NA
CASSLAGVGYEQYF
TGTGCCAGCAGTTTAGCGGGGGTGGGCTACGAGCAGTACTTC
>TRBV20-1|TRBJ2-7|NA|NA
CSARDGRAYEQYF
TGCAGTGCTAGAGATGGCAGGGCCTACGAGCAGTACTTC
>TRBV6-5|TRBJ2-7|NA|few
CASSTGLEQYF
TGTGCCAGCAGTACCGGACTAGAGCAGTACTTC
>TRBV27|TRBJ2-3|TRBD2|NA
CASSLSSGGADTQYF
TGTGCCAGCAGTTTAAGTAGCGGGGGGGCAGATACGCAGTATTTT
>TRBV5-1|TRBJ1-1|NA|NA
CASSLARGNTEAFF
TGCGCCAGCAGCTTGGCGCGAGGGAACACTGAAGCTTTCTTT
>TRBV6-2/TRBV6-3|TRBJ2-7|NA|NA
CATFSADSLTYEQYF
TGTGCCACCTTCTCAGCGGACAGTTTAACCTACGAGCAGTACTTC
>TRBV6-5|TRBJ2-1|NA|NA
CASSYSPSEQFF
TGTGCCAGCAGTTACTCACCTTCTGAGCAGTTCTTC
>TRBV5-1|TRBJ2-7|TRBD2|once
CASSLAGTSGEQYF
TGCGCCAGCAGCTTGGCCGGGACTAGCGGGGAGCAGTACTTC
>TRBV9|TRBJ1-5|NA|NA
CASSVGHINEPQHF
TGTGCCAGCAGCGTAGGACATATCAATGAGCCCCAGCATTTT
>TRBV4-2|TRBJ1-1|NA|NA
CASSQVENTEAFF
TGTGCCAGCAGCCAAGTGGAGAACACTGAAGCTTTCTTT
>TRBV3-1|TRBJ2-7|TRBD1|NA
CASSQEGTGKYEQYF
TGTGCCAGCAGCCAAGAAGGGACAGGAAAATACGAGCAGTACTTC
>TRBV20-1|TRBJ2-7|TRBD2|NA
CSARDSPSGSYEQYF
TGCAGTGCTAGAGATTCGCCTAGCGGGTCCTACGAGCAGTACTTC
>TRBV4-3|TRBJ1-1|NA|NA
CASSRTGHTEAFF
TGCGCCAGCTCTCGGACGGGGCACACTGAAGCTTTCTTT
>TRBV4-1|TRBJ1-1|NA|NA
CASSHPDRISAEAFF
TGCGCCAGCAGCCACCCCGACAGGATCTCTGCCGAAGCTTTCTTT
>TRBV13|TRBJ2-2|NA|once
CASTPGGGELFF
TGTGCCAGCACCCCCGGGGGAGGGGAGCTGTTTTTT
>TRBV4-1|TRBJ1-2|NA|NA
CASSGGSGTASGYTF
TGCGCCAGCAGCGGAGGATCCGGGACGGCCTCTGGCTACACCTTC
>TRBV5-1|TRBJ2-5|TRBD2|NA
CASSATSGAHQETQYF
TGCGCCAGCAGCGCCACTAGCGGGGCCCACCAAGAGACCCAGTACTTC
>TRBV29-1|TRBJ1-2|NA|NA
CSQTGNPYGYTF
TGCAGCCAAACAGGGAACCCCTATGGCTACACCTTC
>TRBV4-3|TRBJ1-2|TRBD1|NA
CASSPGTGGGYTF
TGCGCCAGCAGCCCCGGGACAGGGGGTGGCTACACCTTC
>TRBV25-1|TRBJ2-7|TRBD1|NA
CASSEAGTGGEQYF
TGTGCCAGCAGTGAGGCCGGGACAGGGGGCGAGCAGTACTTC
>TRBV9|TRBJ1-2|NA|NA
CASSGRQDGHYGYTF
TGTGCCAGCAGCGGTCGACAGGACGGGCACTATGGCTACACCTTC
>TRBV19|TRBJ2-3|NA|NA
CASSISWGSDTQYF
TGTGCCAGTAGTATTTCGTGGGGTTCAGATACGCAGTATTTT
>TRBV9|TRBJ1-2|TRBD1|NA
CASSVGRDRESNGYTF
TGTGCCAGCAGCGTAGGACGGGACAGGGAATCAAATGGCTACACCTTC
>TRBV4-1|TRBJ2-1|TRBD2|NA
CASSRSGAMIYNEQFF
TGCGCCAGCAGCCGTAGCGGGGCGATGATCTACAATGAGCAGTTCTTC
>TRBV5-1|TRBJ2-7|NA|NA
CASSLSLSTIYEQYF
TGCGCCAGCAGCTTGTCTCTCAGCACTATCTACGAGCAGTACTTC
>TRBV27|TRBJ2-7|NA|NA
CASSLTGHGPYEQYF
TGTGCCAGCAGTTTGACCGGACACGGACCTTACGAGCAGTACTTC
>TRBV20-1|TRBJ2-1|TRBD2|NA
CSARGGLSSYNEQFF
TGCAGCGCACGGGGGGGCCTCAGCTCCTACAATGAGCAGTTCTTC
>TRBV9|TRBJ1-3|NA|NA
CASSVVPGSGNTIYF
TGTGCCAGCAGCGTAGTTCCAGGGTCAGGAAACACCATATATTTT
>TRBV12-3/TRBV12-4|TRBJ2-7|NA|NA
CASSVRAYEQYF
TGTGCCAGCAGTGTCAGGGCCTACGAGCAGTACTTC
>TRBV29-1|TRBJ2-7|NA|NA
CSVEGLGGSYEQYF
TGCAGCGTTGAAGGGTTAGGGGGCTCCTACGAGCAGTACTTC